The rows below give T cell receptor beta chains drawn from one sample of a study of identical twins. TCRdb re-derived calls from the 5' RACE reads in MiXCR, one entry per CDR3 protein. There are about 890,000 distinct CDR3 sequences in the sample; over 9% occur only once, and about 1.6% lies in the top ten. This same sample was also taken into another study, of yellow fever vaccine responses in identical twins.

The sequencing sample was made of PBMCs. The receptors shown here come from a woman aged 18 to 35 in good health. Each CDR3 is given with its conserved first and last residue. A D gene is named only where the DNA matches it firmly. Expanded clones get a size class; other rows say once, few or many, or leave the size out.

cdr3_aa	cdr3_nt	clone_size	d_call	v_call	j_call
CVSSQALAGGQETQYF	TGTGTCAGCAGCCAAGCGCTAGCGGGGGGACAAGAGACCCAGTACTTC	NA	TRBD2	TRBV4-2	TRBJ2-5
CASSFRAMGNEAFF	TGCGCCAGCAGCTTTCGTGCTATGGGGAATGAAGCTTTCTTT	few	NA	TRBV5-1	TRBJ1-1
CAISSQGARSTNEKLFF	TGTGCCATCAGTTCCCAGGGGGCCCGTTCAACTAATGAAAAACTGTTTTTT	NA	TRBD1	TRBV10-3	TRBJ1-4
CASGRRTSGDFQEYF	TGCGCCAGCGGGCGAAGGACTAGCGGGGATTTTCAGGAGTATTTT	NA	TRBD2	TRBV5-1	TRBJ2-3
CASSLLARESETQYF	TGCGCCAGCAGCTTGTTAGCCAGGGAATCAGAGACCCAGTACTTC	few	NA	TRBV5-1	TRBJ2-5
CASSLAQLIETQYF	TGTGCCAGCAGTTTAGCGCAATTGATAGAGACCCAGTACTTC	NA	NA	TRBV12-3/TRBV12-4	TRBJ2-5
CATSDQGTGSNEQFF	TGTGCCACCAGTGATCAGGGGACAGGCAGCAATGAGCAGTTCTTC	NA	TRBD1	TRBV24-1	TRBJ2-1
CASSNPTSGSTDTQYF	TGTGCCAGCAGCAACCCGACTAGCGGAAGCACAGATACGCAGTATTTT	few	NA	TRBV21-1	TRBJ2-3
CASSYSRDYQHETVETQYF	TGTGCCAGCAGTTACTCGCGGGACTATCAACATGAGACCGTGGAGACCCAGTACTTC	NA	TRBD2	TRBV6-2/TRBV6-3	TRBJ2-5
CASSPSGREGEQFF	TGTGCCAGCAGCCCTAGCGGGAGGGAGGGTGAGCAGTTCTTC	NA	TRBD2	TRBV9	TRBJ2-1
CASSYTGELFF	TGTGCCAGCAGTTACACCGGGGAGCTGTTTTTT	many	NA	TRBV5-1	TRBJ2-2
CASSWGTSGGDTQYF	TGCGCCAGCAGCTGGGGAACTAGCGGGGGTGATACGCAGTATTTT	NA	TRBD2	TRBV5-1	TRBJ2-3
CASKQSTGAGYNEQFF	TGTGCCAGCAAACAAAGCACGGGAGCGGGCTACAATGAGCAGTTCTTC	many	NA	TRBV21-1	TRBJ2-1